The table lists the clone carrying this T cell receptor (beta chain) with a few counts. Seattle patients were enrolled during active infection and followed longitudinally. Only in-frame clones appear in the TCRdb table, and some are missing; sequencing was by immunoSEQ multiplex PCR. The top ten clones hold around 2.3% of a sample with 250,000 to 300,000 clones, nearly 90% of them seen once. These data originate in a study of blood T cell repertoires in COVID-19. V lost 5 bases and J lost 0, with 11 bases in between. Per the germline V gene, CDR1 is SGHTA and CDR2 is FQGTGA. There are 15 residues in the CDR3.

This TCR derives from a woman in her fifties or sixties with COVID-19, enrolled during active disease. Sequencing input: peripheral blood. The chain is built from TRBV7-3 and TRBJ2-1; weak D call: TRBD1 (5 bases). The CDR3 is CASSQDSRSYNEQFF. The CDR3 bases are TGTGCCAGCAGCCAAGACAGCCGCTCCTACAATGAGCAGTTCTTC.